This is a list of T cell receptor beta chains from one sample in a study of T cell responses to AZD1222 COVID-19 vaccine. Here immunoSEQ multiplex PCR was the method, and the copy in TCRdb shows in-frame clones only, minus some. Of about 180,000 clones in the sample, roughly 89% are singletons; the top ten hold under 2%. The sample consisted of peripheral blood, taken on day 0 of AZD1222 vaccination. The receptors shown here come from an adult in good health. Each CDR3 is given with its conserved first and last residue. D genes are given only for firm matches. Clone size is shown for a subset of rows, as once, few, many or a class of expanded clone.

j_gene	v_gene	d_gene	abundance	CDR3aa	CDR3nt
TRBJ2-1	TRBV7-9	-	-	CASRRGSGLRYNEQFF	TGTGCCAGCAGACGCGGATCGGGCCTACGCTACAATGAGCAGTTCTTC
TRBJ1-4	TRBV19	TRBD1	-	CASSIGDRANEKLFF	TGTGCCAGTAGTATTGGGGACAGGGCTAATGAAAAACTGTTTTTT
TRBJ2-2	TRBV4-1	TRBD2	-	CASSQDTSGGNTGELFF	TGCGCCAGCAGCCAAGATACTAGCGGGGGAAACACCGGGGAGCTGTTTTTT
TRBJ2-5	TRBV7-2	-	-	CASSPFLGDETQYF	TGTGCCAGCAGCCCTTTCCTAGGGGACGAGACCCAGTACTTC
TRBJ1-2	TRBV30	TRBD1	-	CAWSEGANYGYTF	TGTGCCTGGAGTGAGGGGGCCAACTATGGCTACACCTTC
TRBJ2-2	TRBV7-3	-	few	CASSLTGELFF	TGTGCCAGCAGCTTAACCGGGGAGCTGTTTTTT
TRBJ1-5	TRBV30	-	-	CACHYGAAGQPQHF	TGTGCCTGTCACTATGGGGCAGCTGGACAGCCCCAGCATTTT
TRBJ1-5	TRBV28	-	-	CASTSGPGNQPQHF	TGTGCCAGCACCTCGGGCCCAGGCAATCAGCCCCAGCATTTT
TRBJ1-1	TRBV2	-	-	CASRRLENTEAFF	TGTGCCAGCAGGAGACTAGAGAACACTGAAGCTTTCTTT
TRBJ2-1	TRBV19	TRBD1	-	CASSIGGGTGLSYNEQFF	TGTGCCAGTAGTATAGGGGGGGGGACAGGGCTCTCCTACAATGAGCAGTTCTTC
TRBJ1-1	TRBV7-9	-	-	CASSLMVRETEAFF	TGTGCCAGCAGCTTAATGGTGAGGGAAACTGAAGCTTTCTTT
TRBJ2-1	TRBV3-1/TRBV3-2	-	-	CASSREGGGNEQFF	TGTGCCAGCAGCCGAGAAGGGGGTGGTAATGAGCAGTTCTTC
TRBJ1-1	TRBV7-9	TRBD1	-	CASTLLRTGYLNTEAFF	TGTGCCAGCACCTTGTTGCGGACAGGGTACTTGAACACTGAAGCTTTCTTT
TRBJ1-5	TRBV15	-	once	CATSGQRASNQPQHF	TGTGCCACCAGCGGACAGAGGGCTAGCAATCAGCCCCAGCATTTT
TRBJ2-3	TRBV4-2	-	once	CASSQEVATDTQYF	TGTGCCAGCAGCCAAGAGGTAGCAACAGATACGCAGTATTTT
TRBJ1-3	TRBV28	-	-	CAGPEGRDSGNTIYF	TGTGCCGGGCCGGAGGGACGGGACTCTGGAAACACCATATATTTT
TRBJ1-2	TRBV19	TRBD1	-	CASVVRGGYGYTF	TGTGCCAGTGTGGTCAGGGGGGGATATGGCTACACCTTC
TRBJ1-1	TRBV9	-	-	CASTREVGDTEAFF	TGTGCCAGCACCAGAGAAGTTGGGGACACTGAAGCTTTCTTT
TRBJ2-1	TRBV19	TRBD2	-	CASSLLKGTSSFF	TGTGCCAGTAGCCTCTTAAAGGGGACTAGCTCGTTCTTC
TRBJ2-2	TRBV30	-	-	CASRTKSYTGELFF	TGTGCCTCAAGGACTAAGTCCTACACCGGGGAGCTGTTTTTT
TRBJ1-2	TRBV19	TRBD1	-	CASTRQGEKSGYTF	TGTGCCAGTACAAGACAGGGGGAGAAATCTGGCTACACCTTC
TRBJ2-3	TRBV7-2	TRBD2	-	CASSLGGGGTDTQYF	TGTGCCAGCAGCTTAGGCGGGGGAGGGACAGATACGCAGTATTTT
TRBJ2-7	TRBV9	-	few	CASGPGTPVGSSYEQYF	TGTGCCAGCGGCCCGGGAACTCCCGTCGGGAGCTCCTACGAGCAGTACTTC
TRBJ1-5	TRBV5-3	-	-	CARSLGGRGRESNQPQHF	TGTGCCAGAAGCTTGGGGGGCCGAGGCAGGGAGAGCAATCAGCCCCAGCATTTT
TRBJ2-1	TRBV4-1	-	-	CASSQVPMRGSYNEQFF	TGCGCCAGCAGCCAAGTCCCAATGAGGGGGTCCTACAATGAGCAGTTCTTC
TRBJ2-7	TRBV18	-	-	CASSPVSYEQYF	TGTGCCAGCTCACCAGTGTCCTACGAGCAGTACTTC
TRBJ1-5	TRBV2	-	-	CASSEDGGGNQPQHF	TGTGCCAGCAGTGAGGACGGAGGAGGCAATCAGCCCCAGCATTTT
TRBJ2-3	TRBV15	-	-	CATSRDRGVMDTQYF	TGTGCCACCAGCAGAGATAGAGGGGTAATGGATACGCAGTATTTT
TRBJ1-5	TRBV19	-	-	CASSPSRGPQGQPQHF	TGTGCCAGTAGTCCTTCCCGAGGCCCTCAGGGTCAGCCCCAGCATTTT
TRBJ1-2	TRBV5-1	TRBD1	-	CASSKEGQVYGYTF	TGCGCCAGCAGCAAAGAGGGACAGGTCTATGGCTACACCTTC
TRBJ2-1	TRBV6-6	-	-	CASRLNREPGNEQFF	TGTGCCAGCAGGCTAAACCGGGAACCGGGCAATGAGCAGTTCTTC
TRBJ2-1	TRBV7-9	TRBD2	-	CASSLTSGAFGEQFF	TGTGCCAGCAGCTTGACTAGCGGGGCCTTTGGTGAGCAGTTCTTC
TRBJ2-1	TRBV30	-	-	CAWSVEGNEQFF	TGTGCCTGGAGTGTTGAGGGTAATGAGCAGTTCTTC
TRBJ1-2	TRBV11-2	-	-	CASSSLEGIGNGYTF	TGTGCCAGCAGCTCCCTTGAGGGCATCGGGAATGGCTACACCTTC
TRBJ2-1	TRBV18	-	-	CASSPVVSVDNEQFF	TGTGCCAGCTCACCGGTTGTCTCGGTGGACAATGAGCAGTTCTTC
TRBJ1-3	TRBV6-2/TRBV6-3	-	few	CASSYGQTSGNTIYF	TGTGCCAGCAGTTACGGACAAACGTCTGGAAACACCATATATTTT
TRBJ1-2	TRBV27	TRBD1	-	CASSPRSTGDYGYTF	TGTGCCAGCAGTCCACGCTCAACAGGGGACTATGGCTACACCTTC
TRBJ2-6	TRBV21-1	-	-	CASSRPGSGANVLTF	TGTGCCAGCAGCAGGCCCGGGTCTGGGGCCAACGTCCTGACTTTC
TRBJ2-5	TRBV5-1	-	-	CASSSGAQQETQYF	TGCGCCAGCAGCTCCGGGGCACAACAAGAGACCCAGTACTTC
TRBJ2-5	TRBV7-8	-	-	CASSGGAGQETQYF	TGTGCCAGCAGTGGGGGGGCAGGCCAAGAGACCCAGTACTTC
TRBJ1-4	TRBV7-3	-	-	CASSLYPNEKLFF	TGTGCCAGCAGCTTATACCCCAATGAAAAACTGTTTTTT
TRBJ2-2	TRBV7-9	-	-	CASSLVREPTGELFF	TGTGCCAGCAGCTTAGTCCGGGAGCCCACCGGGGAGCTGTTTTTT
TRBJ1-2	TRBV30	TRBD1	-	CAWSLKPGQGIFGYTF	TGTGCCTGGAGCCTTAAACCGGGACAGGGGATTTTTGGCTACACCTTC
TRBJ2-3	TRBV6-1	-	once	CASSEVLGQGGTDTQYF	TGTGCCAGCAGTGAAGTTTTGGGGCAGGGCGGCACAGATACGCAGTATTTT
TRBJ1-4	TRBV16	TRBD1	-	CASSQSKGQGTEKLFF	TGTGCCAGCAGCCAATCCAAGGGACAGGGAACTGAAAAACTGTTTTTT
TRBJ1-3	TRBV3-1/TRBV3-2	-	-	CASSQDNGVRSGNTIYF	TGTGCCAGCAGCCAAGATAATGGAGTCCGCTCTGGAAACACCATATATTTT
TRBJ2-3	TRBV5-1	-	-	CATKAGPATDTQYF	TGCGCCACCAAGGCAGGACCAGCCACAGATACGCAGTATTTT
TRBJ2-1	TRBV6-2/TRBV6-3	-	once	CASSSGPKSSYNEQFF	TGTGCCAGCAGTTCAGGACCAAAAAGCTCCTACAATGAGCAGTTCTTC
TRBJ1-2	TRBV9	TRBD1	once	CASSVTGSDYGYTF	TGTGCCAGCAGCGTGACAGGGTCGGACTATGGCTACACCTTC
TRBJ2-5	TRBV13	-	-	CASSYGHPETQYF	TGTGCCAGCAGTTACGGCCACCCAGAGACCCAGTACTTC